This TCR beta chain comes out of a study of low-dose radiotherapy and immunotherapy resistance in tumors. About the research overall: Patients were treated with intravenous nivolumab at 240 mg every two weeks and were also dosed with ipilimumab at 1 mg/kg every six weeks. Intravenous cyclophosphamide at 200 mg/m2 preceded radiation and immunotherapy by one day, every two weeks.

The germline CDR1 and CDR2 sequences are SGHAT and FQNNGV. This CDR3 has 15 residues. V was clipped by 1 base and J by 9 bases, with 16 bases between them. Primers used for first-strand cDNA, a TRAV- and TRBV-specific set, covered both alpha and beta chains. Amplification, which lasted 20 to 25 PCR cycles, used a constant-region primer and V-primer adapter to amplify TCRs. MiXCR, run by TCRdb on the reads, gives a single entry per CDR3 protein. The sample carries fewer than 110,000 distinct CDR3 sequences, about a fifth recorded once. The sample holds many counts of this clonotype. Stated time point: after trial treatment. Treatment indicated: LDRT plus nivolumab, ipilimumab, low-dose cyclophosphamide and aspirin (RACIN trial).

The chain couples TRBV11-2 to TRBJ2-4; D may be TRBD2 (6 bases). Sequenced material: PBMCs, taken after low-dose radiotherapy plus immunotherapy. The sequence came from a male donor with prostate cancer. The CDR3 spells CASSLAGQGGGIQYF. The DNA of the CDR3 is TGTGCCAGCAGCTTAGCTGGGCAGGGAGGCGGCATTCAGTACTTC.